This T cell receptor beta chain stems from a study of blood T cell repertoires in COVID-19. Study-wide context: Acute-phase and convalescent COVID-19 samples originated in the United States, Italy and Spain. T cells, B-cell-depleted T cells, or PBMCs supplied cDNA or gDNA.

In the study's own analysis: Reference gene primer amplification gave nucleated cell count estimates. Sequencing was performed with immunoSEQ multiplex PCR; in TCRdb, only in-frame clones are kept and a portion is missing. V, J and clone size are those of that table, while D and trimming were read from the DNA. The data show fewer than 60,000 clones, with roughly 82% seen just once and 14% to 15% held by the top ten. From germline, CDR1 is GTSNPN and CDR2 SVGIG (reference sequence). V dropped 2 bases and J dropped 4; count of bases not matched to a gene: 6. This CDR3 region has 14 residues. The receptor's source is a human donor in a cohort sampled during active COVID-19. Sequencing used peripheral blood. This chain joins TRBV30 and TRBJ1-2; 8 bases are shared with TRBD1. The CDR3 DNA reads TGTGCCTGGAGTCCAGGGACAGGCTTCTATGGCTACACCTTC. Translation: CAWSPGTGFYGYTF.